What follows are 21 T cell receptor beta chains derived from one specimen sequenced in a study of identical twins. TCRdb re-analysed the 5' RACE reads in MiXCR, keeping a single row per CDR3 protein. This sample has approximately 260,000 distinct CDR3 sequences; about 8% occur once, and the top ten carry less than 4%. This sample was shared with a second study, whose subject was yellow fever vaccine responses in identical twins.

The specimen was CD8+ T cells sorted from blood. These receptor sequences come from a woman between 18 and 30 years old in good health.

This clonotype has more than one count but fewer than ten. The rearrangement uses TRBV29-1 and TRBJ2-1; a weak D match, TRBD1 (5 bases). The CDR3 contains 16 residues. V was trimmed by 4 bases and J by 4 bases, leaving 20 bases between them. Germline assignment: CDR1 SQVTM and CDR2 ANQGSEA. The CDR3 loop reads CSVVEATVPTYNEQFF. DNA for the CDR3: TGCAGCGTTGTCGAGGCGACAGTCCCGACTTACAATGAGCAGTTCTTC.

This clonotype was counted at least ten times. The rearrangement joins TRBV7-2 to TRBJ2-7; no clear D gene. The V end lost 6 bases, the J end lost 3 bases, and 9 bases lay between the germline ends. Looked up from germline, CDR1 is SGHTA and CDR2 is FQGNSA. The CDR3 covers 12 residues. DNA for the CDR3: TGTGCCAGCAGTGATGTCCGCTACGAGCAGTACTTC. As protein: CASSDVRYEQYF. Supplemented by reference TRBV7-2 and TRBJ2-7, the full variable domain reads GAGVSQSPSNKVTEKGKDVELRCDPISGHTALYWYRQSLGQGLEFLIYFQGNSAPDKSGLPSDRFSAERTGGSVSTLTIQRTQQEDSAVYLCASSDVRYEQYFGPGTRLTVT.

This clonotype was picked up many times. This chain uses TRBV5-1 with TRBJ2-3, with a tentative D call TRBD1 (6 bases). This CDR3 has 15 residues. V lost 4 bases, J lost 4 bases, and 16 bases lay in between. Germline V gene sequence: CDR1 SGHRS, CDR2 YFSETQ. The CDR3 loop is CASSPVVQGSDTQYF. CDR3 DNA: TGCGCCAGCAGCCCGGTAGTGCAGGGGTCAGATACGCAGTATTTT. The whole variable domain, remainder taken from reference TRBV5-1 and TRBJ2-3, is KAGVTQTPRYLIKTRGQQVTLSCSPISGHRSVSWYQQTPGQGLQFLFEYFSETQRNKGNFPGRFSGRQFSNSRSEMNVSTLELGDSALYLCASSPVVQGSDTQYFGPGTRLTVL.

The chain recombines TRBV7-2 with TRBJ2-5, with D perhaps matching TRBD1 or TRBD2 (5 bases each). Trimming stripped 2 bases from V and 4 bases from J, with 17 bases between. Germline V lookup: CDR1 SGHTA, CDR2 FQGNSA. The CDR3 has 16 amino acids. The DNA of the CDR3 is TGTGCCAGCAGCTTAAAGCGGCCAGGGCCCACAGAGACCCAGTACTTC. This codes for CASSLKRPGPTETQYF.

This clonotype was seen a handful of times. The J gene is TRBJ2-7, the V gene TRBV7-2, with TRBD2 matching over 7 bases. The CDR3 consists of 15 residues. V was clipped by 2 bases and J by 2 bases; unmatched bases: 6. Germline CDR1 is SGHTA and CDR2 is FQGNSA. In nucleotides, the CDR3 is TGTGCCAGCAGCTTATCCGTGGGAGGGCCCTACGAGCAGTACTTC. Translation gives CASSLSVGGPYEQYF.

The sample holds a few counts of this clonotype. V usage is TRBV29-1 and J usage is TRBJ2-7; 7 bases match TRBD2. V lost 5 bases and J lost 3; bases outside the gene matches: 10. This CDR3 region has 14 residues. Germline V lookup: CDR1 SQVTM, CDR2 ANQGSEA. In DNA, the CDR3 is TGCAGCGTTTATACGGGGGAGGGCGGCTACGAGCAGTACTTC. It translates to CSVYTGEGGYEQYF.

This clonotype was counted a few times. The chain is built from TRBV7-2 and TRBJ2-4; D unresolved. The CDR3 covers 16 residues. Germline CDR1 SGHTA, CDR2 FQGNSA. Trimming stripped 1 base from V and 0 bases from J, with 10 bases between. The CDR3 here is CASSLEFSGAKNIQYF. The CDR3 nucleotides are TGTGCCAGCAGCTTAGAGTTCTCGGGAGCCAAAAACATTCAGTACTTC.

This clonotype was detected ten times or more. The chain carries TRBV1 and TRBJ2-3; the tabulated D call, TRBD1, remains unverified against the DNA. TRBV1 corresponds to a pseudogene. The CDR3 extends over 16 amino acids. CDR3 bases: TGCACCAGCAGCCAAGACGGGGGACTAGCCCCAGATACGCAGTATTTT. Translating gives CTSSQDGGLAPDTQYF.

This clonotype has at least ten counts. The rearrangement joins TRBV29-1 to TRBJ2-2; D perhaps matches TRBD1 (6 bases). Germline V gives CDR1 SQVTM, CDR2 ANQGSEA. The ends were cut back, 4 bases at V and 5 bases at J, with 17 bases in the middle. CDR3 size: 15 residues. CDR3 protein: CSVAPDRRGTGELFF. CDR3 nucleotides: TGCAGCGTTGCCCCCGACAGGAGAGGGACCGGGGAGCTGTTTTTT.

The chain combines TRBV2 with TRBJ2-3, with 13 positions matching TRBD2. The ends lost 8 bases at V and 7 bases at J; junction bases unmatched: 6. Germline V gives CDR1 SNHLY, CDR2 FYNNEI. This CDR3 has 14 amino acids. CDR3 residues: CASQGLAGDYTQYF. Here the CDR3 DNA reads TGTGCCAGCCAAGGACTAGCGGGGGATTATACGCAGTATTTT.

V gene TRBV6-2 or TRBV6-3 combines with J gene TRBJ2-1; D is unclear. The CDR3 loop spans 10 amino acids. The germline V gene encodes CDR1 MNHEY and CDR2 SVGEGT. Trimming stripped 7 bases from V and 4 bases from J, with 2 bases between. CDR3 loop: CASKYNEQFF. The DNA for the CDR3 is TGTGCCAGCAAGTACAATGAGCAGTTCTTC.

The V call is TRBV18, the J call TRBJ2-1; 8 nucleotides align to TRBD1. V shed 5 bases, J shed 3 bases, and the junction held 12 bases outside the gene matches. Looked up from germline, CDR1 is KGHSH and CDR2 is LQKENI. The CDR3 sequence is 17 residues long. The CDR3 nucleotides are TGTGCCAGCTCAGGAACTAGACAGGGGACAATCTACAATGAGCAGTTCTTC. This encodes CASSGTRQGTIYNEQFF.

The chain couples TRBV29-1 to TRBJ2-7; perhaps TRBD1 as D (6 bases). V was shortened by 4 bases and J by 3 bases, with 25 bases between the two germline ends. Germline V gene lookup returns CDR1 SQVTM and CDR2 ANQGSEA. The CDR3 sequence is 17 residues long. CDR3 DNA sequence: TGCAGCGTTGTATCAGGGGATCCCAAACCGGGGCACTACGAGCAGTACTTC. It codes for CSVVSGDPKPGHYEQYF.

The sample holds a few counts of this clonotype. For the CDR3, the DNA is TGCAGTGCCACCGAAGCGGGGGAGAGCACAGATACGCAGTATTTT. Translated: CSATEAGESTDTQYF. The V and J genes are TRBV20-1 and TRBJ2-3; 8 bases line up with TRBD2. This CDR3 is 15 amino acids long. The germline V gene encodes CDR1 DFQATT and CDR2 SNEGSKA (reference sequence). Losses at the gene ends were 6 bases for V and 0 bases for J; bases not matched to a gene: 8.

V usage is TRBV29-1 and J usage is TRBJ2-1, with D unclear. V was cut by 4 bases and J by 7 bases, with 20 bases left in between. The germline V gene encodes CDR1 SQVTM and CDR2 ANQGSEA. This CDR3 has 15 residues. The CDR3 here is CSVVGKGRTGNEQFF. The CDR3 region has the DNA TGCAGCGTTGTAGGAAAAGGCCGGACCGGGAATGAGCAGTTCTTC.

Only a few counts were recorded for this clonotype. The chain recombines TRBV5-5 with TRBJ1-1; D call uncertain. Germline CDR1 reads SGHKS; CDR2 reads YYEKEE (reference sequence). Trimming stripped 5 bases from V and 3 bases from J, with 14 bases between. This CDR3 has 14 residues. The CDR3 reads CASSFDGADTEAFF. The CDR3 DNA reads as TGTGCCAGCAGTTTCGATGGAGCTGACACTGAAGCTTTCTTT. The variable domain in full, completed from reference TRBV5-5 and TRBJ1-1, reads DAGVTQSPTHLIKTRGQQVTLRCSPISGHKSVSWYQQVLGQGPQFIFQYYEKEERGRGNFPDRFSARQFPNYSSELNVNALLLGDSALYLCASSFDGADTEAFFGQGTRLTVV.

This clonotype was counted a few times. The genes are TRBV20-1 and TRBJ2-1; 7 nucleotides align to TRBD2. Looked up from germline, CDR1 is DFQATT and CDR2 is SNEGSKA (reference sequence). The V and J ends lost 1 base and 3 bases, in that order; junction bases with no gene match: 6. There are 15 residues in the CDR3. CDR3 region: CSARARLAVYNEQFF. Here the CDR3 DNA reads TGCAGTGCTAGAGCAAGGCTAGCGGTCTACAATGAGCAGTTCTTC.

This sequence joins TRBV2 and TRBJ2-7; the match to TRBD1 covers 9 bases. The germline V gene has CDR1 SNHLY and CDR2 FYNNEI. Losses at the gene ends were 2 bases for V and 12 bases for J; bases not matched to a gene: 11. This CDR3 contains 14 residues. CDR3 sequence (DNA): TGTGCCAGCAGTGAATGGGACAGGGACCCCCTTGCGTACTTC. Protein sequence: CASSEWDRDPLAYF. The full variable domain, in which reference TRBV2 and TRBJ2-7 provide the parts outside the CDR3, is EPEVTQTPSHQVTQMGQEVILRCVPISNHLYFYWYRQILGQKVEFLVSFYNNEISEKSEIFDDQFSVERPDGSNFTLKIRSTKLEDSAMYFCASSEWDRDPLAYFGPGTRLTVT.

This clonotype has ten or more counts. This chain links TRBV6-5 with TRBJ1-1; tentatively, D is TRBD1 (5 bases). V dropped 2 bases and J dropped 7 bases, with 11 bases sitting between them. The germline gives CDR1 MNHEY, CDR2 SVGAGI. The CDR3 consists of 13 residues. The CDR3 region is CASSYGGPSEAFF. The DNA of the CDR3 is TGTGCCAGCAGTTACGGGGGACCGAGTGAAGCTTTCTTT.

V and J are TRBV6-2 or TRBV6-3 and TRBJ1-2, with D hard to call. Germline values: CDR1 MNHEY, CDR2 SVGEGT. CDR3 length: 15 residues. The V end was cut by 6 bases, the J end by 1 base, with 15 bases between. In DNA, the CDR3 is TGTGCCAGCAGCAACGACCGACCATATAACTATGGCTACACCTTC. It specifies CASSNDRPYNYGYTF.

This clonotype was observed at least ten times. Mismatch with germline at one junction end may stem from a read error. The chain is built from TRBV5-1 and TRBJ2-5, with D uncertain. The length of the CDR3 is 13 residues. Looked up from germline, CDR1 is SGHRS and CDR2 is YFSETQ. CDR3 amino acids: CASSLSGQETQYF. The CDR3, as DNA: TGTGCCAGCAGTTTATCTGGGCAAGAGACCCAGTACTTC.